This TCR beta chain was observed in a study of sequential checkpoint blockade in melanoma. Across the whole study: Arm A got nivolumab then ipilimumab; arm B the reverse, 1:1.

A single count supports this clone. Regarding treatment: randomized to nivolumab then ipilimumab (arm A) or the reverse (arm B). Live CD3+CD8+ CD19− CD56− cells were sorted from PBMCs. Repertoires were generated with immunoSEQ multiplex PCR, while TCRdb's copy carries only in-frame clones and drops some. Of approximately 10,000 clones listed, 75% are singletons. The clonotype originates from a human donor with melanoma. The sequences come from CD8+ T cells sorted from blood (inferred from file names), collected from a patient given nivolumab and ipilimumab in sequence.

CDR3 sequence: CASSLLADTYEQYF. In nucleotides, the CDR3 is TGTGCCAGCAGCTTACTAGCGGATACCTACGAGCAGTACTTC. The V gene is TRBV7-8, the J gene TRBJ2-7; TRBD2 agrees at 7 bases. Germline V gene data show CDR1 as SGHVS and CDR2 as FQNEAQ. The V gene end was trimmed by 2 bases and the J gene end by 2 bases; junction bases not matched to a gene: 3. The CDR3 spans 14 residues.